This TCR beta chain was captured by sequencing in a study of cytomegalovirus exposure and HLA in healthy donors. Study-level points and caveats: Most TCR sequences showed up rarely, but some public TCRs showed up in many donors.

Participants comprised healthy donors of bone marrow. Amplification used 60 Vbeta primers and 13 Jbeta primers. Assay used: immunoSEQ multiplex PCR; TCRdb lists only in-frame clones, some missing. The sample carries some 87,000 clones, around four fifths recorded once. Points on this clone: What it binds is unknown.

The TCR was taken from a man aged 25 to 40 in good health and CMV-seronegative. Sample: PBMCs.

The CDR3 protein is CASSLRTELDPYEQYF. CDR3 coding DNA: TGTGCCAGCAGTCTACGGACAGAATTGGATCCCTACGAGCAGTACTTC. The J gene is TRBJ2-7, the V gene TRBV6-7; tentatively, D is TRBD1 (6 bases). TRBV6-7 is an ORF, with its function uncertain. CDR3 length: 16 amino acids. Trimming shortened V by 5 bases and J by 2 bases, and 19 bases separated the two germline ends.